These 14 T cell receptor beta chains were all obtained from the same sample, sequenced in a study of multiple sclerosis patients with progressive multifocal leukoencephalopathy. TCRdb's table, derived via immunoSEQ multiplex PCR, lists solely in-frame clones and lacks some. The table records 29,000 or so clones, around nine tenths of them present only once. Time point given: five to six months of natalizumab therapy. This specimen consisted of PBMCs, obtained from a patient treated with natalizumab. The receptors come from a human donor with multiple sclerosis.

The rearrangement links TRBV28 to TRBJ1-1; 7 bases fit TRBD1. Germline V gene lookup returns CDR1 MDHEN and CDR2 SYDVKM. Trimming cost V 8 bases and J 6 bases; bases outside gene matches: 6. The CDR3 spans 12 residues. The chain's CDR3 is CASLLGTAEAFF. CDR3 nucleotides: TGTGCCAGCTTACTCGGGACAGCTGAAGCTTTCTTT.

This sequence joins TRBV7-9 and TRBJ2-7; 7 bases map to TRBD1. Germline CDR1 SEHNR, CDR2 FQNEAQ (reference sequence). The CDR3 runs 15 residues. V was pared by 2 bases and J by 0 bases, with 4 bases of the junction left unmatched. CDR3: CASSLSWDSSYEQYF. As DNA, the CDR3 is TGTGCCAGCAGCTTATCTTGGGACAGCTCCTACGAGCAGTACTTC. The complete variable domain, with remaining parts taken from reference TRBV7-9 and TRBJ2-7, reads DTGVSQNPRHKITKRGQNVTFRCDPISEHNRLYWYRQTLGQGPEFLTYFQNEAQLEKSRLLSDRFSAERPKGSFSTLEIQRTEQGDSAMYLCASSLSWDSSYEQYFGPGTRLTVT.

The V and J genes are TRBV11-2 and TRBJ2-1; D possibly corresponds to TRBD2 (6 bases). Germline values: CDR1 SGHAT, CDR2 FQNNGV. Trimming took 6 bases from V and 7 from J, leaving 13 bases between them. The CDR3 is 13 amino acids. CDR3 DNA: TGTGCCAGCAGGGCCGGGGGTCGGAATGAGCAGTTCTTC. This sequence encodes CASRAGGRNEQFF.

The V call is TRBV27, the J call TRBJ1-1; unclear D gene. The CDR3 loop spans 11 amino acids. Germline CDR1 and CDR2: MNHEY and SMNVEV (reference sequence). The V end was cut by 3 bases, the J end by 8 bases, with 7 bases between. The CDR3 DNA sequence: TGTGCCAGCAGTTTCGCGGGAGAAGCTTTCTTT. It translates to CASSFAGEAFF.

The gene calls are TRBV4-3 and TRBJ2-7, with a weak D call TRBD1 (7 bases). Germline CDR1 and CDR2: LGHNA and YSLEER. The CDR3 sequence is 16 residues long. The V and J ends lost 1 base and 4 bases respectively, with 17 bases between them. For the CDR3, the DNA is TGCGCCAGCAGCCAAGGCGGGACAGCGACCTTTTACGAGCAGTACTTC. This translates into CASSQGGTATFYEQYF.

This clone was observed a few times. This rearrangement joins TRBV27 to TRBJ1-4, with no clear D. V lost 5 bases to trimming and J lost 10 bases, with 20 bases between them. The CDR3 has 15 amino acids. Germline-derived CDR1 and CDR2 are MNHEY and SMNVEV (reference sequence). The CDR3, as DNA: TGTGCCAGCAGTCCTTCCACAACGGGTTACGGAAAACTGTTTTTT. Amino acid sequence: CASSPSTTGYGKLFF.

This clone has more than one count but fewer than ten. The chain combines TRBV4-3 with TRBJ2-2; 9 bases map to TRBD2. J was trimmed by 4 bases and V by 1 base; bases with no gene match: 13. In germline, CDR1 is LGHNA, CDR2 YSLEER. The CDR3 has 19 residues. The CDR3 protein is CASSQVSGEREAGTGELFF. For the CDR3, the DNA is TGCGCCAGCAGCCAAGTCAGTGGGGAGCGGGAGGCGGGCACCGGGGAGCTGTTTTTT.

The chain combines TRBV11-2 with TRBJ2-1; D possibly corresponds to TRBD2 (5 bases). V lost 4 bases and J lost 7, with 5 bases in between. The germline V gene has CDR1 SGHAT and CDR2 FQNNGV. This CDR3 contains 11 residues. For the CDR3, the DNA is TGTGCCAGCAGCTGGAGGAATGAGCAGTTCTTC. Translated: CASSWRNEQFF.

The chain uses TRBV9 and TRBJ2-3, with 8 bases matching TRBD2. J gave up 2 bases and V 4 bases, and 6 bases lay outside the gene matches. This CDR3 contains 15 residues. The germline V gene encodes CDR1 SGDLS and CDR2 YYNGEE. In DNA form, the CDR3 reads TGTGCCAGCAGCAGCGGGAGCATACCCACAGATACGCAGTATTTT. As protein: CASSSGSIPTDTQYF.

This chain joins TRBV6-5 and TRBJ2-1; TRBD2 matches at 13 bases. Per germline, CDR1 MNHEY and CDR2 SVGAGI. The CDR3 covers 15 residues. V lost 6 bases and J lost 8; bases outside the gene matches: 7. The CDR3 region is CASSRTSGRVDEQFF. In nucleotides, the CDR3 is TGTGCCAGCAGCCGAACTAGCGGGAGGGTCGATGAGCAGTTCTTC.

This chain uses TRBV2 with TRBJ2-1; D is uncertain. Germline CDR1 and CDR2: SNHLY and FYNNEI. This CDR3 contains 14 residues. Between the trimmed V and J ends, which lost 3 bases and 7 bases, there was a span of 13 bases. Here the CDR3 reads CASSEVGPFNEQFF. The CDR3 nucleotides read TGTGCCAGCAGTGAGGTAGGGCCCTTTAATGAGCAGTTCTTC.

For the CDR3, the DNA is TGTGCCAGCAGTGAAACAGACAGGGATACTGACGAGCAGTACTTC. It codes for CASSETDRDTDEQYF. V is TRBV25-1 and J is TRBJ2-7, with TRBD1 matching over 7 bases. This CDR3 is 15 amino acids long. Trimming at V came to 2 bases and at J to 5 bases, leaving 9 bases not matched to a gene. In germline, CDR1 is MGHDK, CDR2 SYGVNS.

In DNA, the CDR3 is TGCGCCAGCAGCTCGACAGTGAGAGACACCGGGGAGCTGTTTTTT. Protein: CASSSTVRDTGELFF. The chain uses TRBV5-1 and TRBJ2-2; D perhaps matches TRBD1 (5 bases). V lost 3 bases and J 3 bases, leaving 12 bases between the germline ends. Germline CDR1 and CDR2: SGHRS and YFSETQ. This CDR3 contains 15 residues. The full variable domain, completed using reference TRBV5-1 and TRBJ2-2, is KAGVTQTPRYLIKTRGQQVTLSCSPISGHRSVSWYQQTPGQGLQFLFEYFSETQRNKGNFPGRFSGRQFSNSRSEMNVSTLELGDSALYLCASSSTVRDTGELFFGEGSRLTVL.

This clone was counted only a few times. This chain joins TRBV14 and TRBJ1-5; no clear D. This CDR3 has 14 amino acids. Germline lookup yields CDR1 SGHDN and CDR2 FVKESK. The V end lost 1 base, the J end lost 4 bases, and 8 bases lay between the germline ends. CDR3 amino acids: CASSQVGGNQPQHF. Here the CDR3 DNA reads TGTGCCAGCAGCCAAGTTGGAGGAAATCAGCCCCAGCATTTT.